Listed here are 3 T cell receptor beta chains from one sample, sequenced in a study of cytomegalovirus exposure and HLA in healthy donors. PCR was performed using 60 Vbeta and 13 Jbeta primers. The protocol was immunoSEQ multiplex PCR, while the TCRdb copy is restricted to in-frame clones and leaves out a portion. The sample records around 140,000 clones, roughly 78% being singletons. Material: PBMCs. The receptors were sampled from a man aged 18 to 30 in good health and CMV-seropositive.

In its sample, this clone was seen once. The CDR3 DNA reads as TGCGCCAGCAGCTTGGAAGGACAGGGCTCCTACGAGCAGTACTTC. Translated, it gives CASSLEGQGSYEQYF. The chain is built from TRBV5-1 and TRBJ2-7; 8 nucleotides agree with TRBD1. CDR1 and CDR2 (germline): SGHRS, YFSETQ. Trimming at V came to 0 bases and at J to 0 bases, leaving 2 bases not matched to a gene. The CDR3 is 15 amino acids.

Here the CDR3 reads CSVVLAGEADTQYF. Here the CDR3 DNA reads TGCAGCGTTGTACTAGCGGGAGAAGCAGATACGCAGTATTTT. The chain employs TRBV29-1 and TRBJ2-3; 11 nucleotides match TRBD2. The V gene's germline CDR1 is SQVTM and CDR2 ANQGSEA. The CDR3 is 14 residues long. The V segment lost 4 bases and the J segment 4 bases; nucleotides outside the gene matches: 4.

The chain combines TRBV6-1 with TRBJ1-2, with 12 bases aligning to TRBD1. The CDR3 extends over 14 amino acids. The V and J ends lost 4 bases and 13 bases, in that order; junction bases with no gene match: 10. CDR1 is MNHNS, CDR2 SASEGT, per germline. The CDR3 reads CASSGWDRGRVGTF. CDR3 DNA: TGTGCCAGCAGTGGCTGGGACAGGGGGCGCGTGGGCACCTTC.